Sequencing of this T cell receptor (beta chain) was carried out in a study of shared clonotypes between healthy human individuals. Study at large: Sampling drew on donors who were a couple of women and three men aged 18 to 49.

Naive CD8 cells comprised CD45RO-negative, CCR7-positively selected cells, excluding terminally differentiated effector memory CD45RA+ cells. Regarding the study as a whole: When naive CD4 clonotypes were compared across a handful of donors, approximately 4.9% were shared. As a rule, naive subsets had a larger estimated richness than memory subsets.

Original methodology: Owing to the provision of junction-only sequences devoid of quality scores by immunoSEQ, filtering differed. Some clones are missing from TCRdb's copy, which holds only in-frame ones; the method was immunoSEQ multiplex PCR. V, J and clone size derive from that table, while D and trimming were established from the DNA sequence. The sample carries about 2.2 million clones, about 94% recorded once. As to this clone: Its cognate antigen is unknown.

This CDR3 comprises 16 residues. V lost 1 base, J lost 7 bases, and 20 bases lay in between. From germline, CDR1 is LGHNA and CDR2 YNFKEQ. The rearrangement links TRBV4-2 to TRBJ2-7; D may be TRBD1 (7 bases). The sequence was obtained from a man aged 18 to 29 in good health. Some clones in this sample may be carry-over from other donors' samples. Sequencing input: naive CD8+ T cells from PBMCs. This CDR3 is CASSQAGYGPGGEQYF. The CDR3 DNA reads as TGTGCCAGCAGCCAAGCTGGGTACGGACCAGGGGGGGAGCAGTACTTC.